Sequencing of this T cell receptor (beta chain) was carried out in a study of shared clonotypes between healthy human individuals. Study summary: Each donor's CD8 memory used one plate, CD8 naive two, each CD4 subset three.

This clone was detected once. The antigen is unknown. It was at deep level that the assay was run. Over several immunoSEQ plates, each subset's genomic DNA was distributed in even portions. Using immunoSEQ multiplex PCR, the repertoire was profiled, and TCRdb retains in-frame clones only, with some absent. The sample lists roughly 1,500,000 clones; approximately 98.5% were seen once. Points from the study as a whole: The naive CD4 repertoires of a handful of donors were compared, and approximately 5% of clonotypes were shared.

Germline V lookup: CDR1 MNHEY, CDR2 SVGAGI. The J segment lost 4 bases and the V segment lost 6 bases, leaving 11 bases of the junction unmatched. The CDR3 covers 15 residues. This clonotype was obtained from a man aged 25 to 40 in good health. The V call is TRBV6-5, the J call TRBJ2-7, with 8 bases identical to TRBD2. The sequenced material came from naive CD4+ T cells sorted from blood. Subset here: CD45RA+ positively selected. The CDR3 DNA reads as TGTGCCAGCAGGCCCCTGACGGGAGGGAAGTACGAGCAGTACTTC. It yields the protein CASRPLTGGKYEQYF.